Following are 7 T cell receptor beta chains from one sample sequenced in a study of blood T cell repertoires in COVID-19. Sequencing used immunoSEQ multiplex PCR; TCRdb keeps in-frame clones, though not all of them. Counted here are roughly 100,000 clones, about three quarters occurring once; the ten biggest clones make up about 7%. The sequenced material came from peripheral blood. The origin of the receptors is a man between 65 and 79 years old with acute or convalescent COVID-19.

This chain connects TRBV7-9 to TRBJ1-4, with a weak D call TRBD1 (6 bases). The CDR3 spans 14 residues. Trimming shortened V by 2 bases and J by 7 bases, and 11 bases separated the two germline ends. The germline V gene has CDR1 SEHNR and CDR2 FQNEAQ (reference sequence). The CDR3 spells CASSLRTVGEKLFF. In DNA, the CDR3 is TGTGCCAGCAGCTTAAGGACAGTGGGTGAAAAACTGTTTTTT.

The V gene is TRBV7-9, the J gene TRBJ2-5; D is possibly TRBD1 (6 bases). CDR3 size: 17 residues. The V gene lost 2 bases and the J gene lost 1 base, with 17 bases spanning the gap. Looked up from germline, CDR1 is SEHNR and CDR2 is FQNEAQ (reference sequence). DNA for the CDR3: TGTGCCAGCAGCTTAAAGGTGACAGGCACCATCCAAGAGACCCAGTACTTC. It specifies CASSLKVTGTIQETQYF. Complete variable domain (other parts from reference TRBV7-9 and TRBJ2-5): DTGVSQNPRHKITKRGQNVTFRCDPISEHNRLYWYRQTLGQGPEFLTYFQNEAQLEKSRLLSDRFSAERPKGSFSTLEIQRTEQGDSAMYLCASSLKVTGTIQETQYFGPGTRLLVL.

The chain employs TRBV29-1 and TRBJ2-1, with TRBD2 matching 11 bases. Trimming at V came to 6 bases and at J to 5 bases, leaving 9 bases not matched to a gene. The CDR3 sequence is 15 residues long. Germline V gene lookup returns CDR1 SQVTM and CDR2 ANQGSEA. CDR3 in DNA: TGCAGCGTCCGACCGACTAGCGGGGTGAACAATGAGCAGTTCTTC. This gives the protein CSVRPTSGVNNEQFF.

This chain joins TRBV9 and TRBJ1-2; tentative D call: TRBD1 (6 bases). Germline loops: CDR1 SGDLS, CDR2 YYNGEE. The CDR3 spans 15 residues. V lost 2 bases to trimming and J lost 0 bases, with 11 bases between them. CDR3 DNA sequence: TGTGCCAGCAGCGTCGGACAGATAACTAACTATGGCTACACCTTC. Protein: CASSVGQITNYGYTF.

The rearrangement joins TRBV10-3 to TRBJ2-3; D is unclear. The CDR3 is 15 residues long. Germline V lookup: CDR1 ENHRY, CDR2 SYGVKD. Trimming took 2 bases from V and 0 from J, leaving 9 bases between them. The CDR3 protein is CAISEEVPSTDTQYF. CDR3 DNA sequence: TGTGCCATCAGTGAGGAGGTCCCGAGCACAGATACGCAGTATTTT.

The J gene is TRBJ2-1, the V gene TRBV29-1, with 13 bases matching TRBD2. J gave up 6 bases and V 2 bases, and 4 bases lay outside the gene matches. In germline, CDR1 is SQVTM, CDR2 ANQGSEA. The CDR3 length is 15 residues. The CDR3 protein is CSVEQLAGGGNEQFF. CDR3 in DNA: TGCAGCGTTGAACAACTAGCGGGAGGGGGCAATGAGCAGTTCTTC.

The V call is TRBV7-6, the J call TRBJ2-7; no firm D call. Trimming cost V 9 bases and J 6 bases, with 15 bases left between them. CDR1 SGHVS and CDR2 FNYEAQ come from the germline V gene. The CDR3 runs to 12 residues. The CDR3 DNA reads TGTGCCAGAACCCCCATTTTGGCCGAGCAGTACTTC. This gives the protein CARTPILAEQYF. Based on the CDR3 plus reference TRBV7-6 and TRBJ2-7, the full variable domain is GAGVSQSPRYKVTKRGQDVALRCDPISGHVSLYWYRQALGQGPEFLTYFNYEAQQDKSGLPNDRFSAERPEGSISTLTIQRTEQRDSAMYRCARTPILAEQYFGPGTRLTVT.